These T cell receptor beta chains were read from a single sample in a study of T cells after posttransplantation cyclophosphamide. TCRdb's copy holds only in-frame clones and misses some; the assay was immunoSEQ multiplex PCR. Among some 10,000 clones listed, around 80% were seen once. The sample was PBMCs, taken after allogeneic stem cell transplant with posttransplant cyclophosphamide. These receptors were collected from a female patient aged 50-65 years who received an allogeneic stem cell transplant from a related donor, was CMV-positive, and had no GVHD. Some T cells may originate from the graft donor. Each CDR3 is given with its conserved first and last residue. Each record gives: J gene, D gene, clone size, V gene, CDR3 DNA, CDR3 protein. The D gene is left open where the match is weak. For some rows the clone size is stated as once, few or many, or as a class when expanded; others skip it.

TRBJ2-7,NA,NA,TRBV7-2,TGTGCCAGCAGCTTAGAATCCGGGAGCAGCTACGAGCAGTACTTC,CASSLESGSSYEQYF
TRBJ1-4,TRBD1,NA,TRBV6-6,TGTGCCAGCAGTTACTCTCGGGACAGGCAAGGAGAAAAACTGTTTTTT,CASSYSRDRQGEKLFF
TRBJ2-5,NA,NA,TRBV6-1,TGTGCCAGCAGTGAAGGGTCGATTAGCCTGGAGACCCAGTACTTC,CASSEGSISLETQYF
TRBJ2-5,TRBD2,once,TRBV19,TGTGCCAGTAGTATAGGGCGTCTAGCGGTGGAGGAGACCCAGTACTTC,CASSIGRLAVEETQYF
TRBJ2-7,TRBD2,once,TRBV4-2,TGTGCCAGCAGCCAAGGCGGGGGGGGCCACGAGCAGTACTTC,CASSQGGGGHEQYF
TRBJ2-3,TRBD2,NA,TRBV30,TGTGCCTGGAACGTAGTCGGGGGGGGCACAGATACGCAGTATTTT,CAWNVVGGGTDTQYF
TRBJ2-5,TRBD1,NA,TRBV7-8,TGTGCCAGCAGCCCCGGGACAGGGGTTCAAGAGACCCAGTACTTC,CASSPGTGVQETQYF
TRBJ1-1,NA,NA,TRBV28,TGTGCCAGCAGTTCCCAGGGTGGCACTGAAGCTTTCTTT,CASSSQGGTEAFF
TRBJ2-3,TRBD2,NA,TRBV29-1,TGCAGCGTGAGCGGCGGGGGTACTAGCACAGATACGCAGTATTTT,CSVSGGGTSTDTQYF
TRBJ2-4,NA,NA,TRBV19,TGTGCCAGTAGTACCCCAGGGGCTCTAGTCAAAAACATTCAGTACTTC,CASSTPGALVKNIQYF
TRBJ2-5,TRBD1,once,TRBV5-4,TGTGCCAGCAGACTACCGGGACAGGGAAGAGAGACCCAGTACTTC,CASRLPGQGRETQYF
TRBJ2-5,NA,NA,TRBV19,TGTGCCAGTAGTATCATGAGCGGCCAAGAGACCCAGTACTTC,CASSIMSGQETQYF
TRBJ1-2,TRBD1,once,TRBV19,TGTGCCAGTAGTATAGGAGCCCTGGGACAGGGAGATGGCTACACCTTC,CASSIGALGQGDGYTF
TRBJ1-4,NA,NA,TRBV5-5,TGTGCCAGCAGCTCGGGGTTGTCAACTAATGAAAAACTGTTTTTT,CASSSGLSTNEKLFF
TRBJ2-1,NA,NA,TRBV30,TGTGCCTGGAGTGGGAGCTCCTACAATGAGCAGTTCTTC,CAWSGSSYNEQFF
TRBJ2-1,TRBD1,NA,TRBV27,TGTGCCAGCAGTTTACGGGACAGGGTCGGGGAGCAGTTCTTC,CASSLRDRVGEQFF
TRBJ1-1,NA,NA,TRBV7-2,TGTGCCAGCAGCTCCGCGACTGGGAACACTGAAGCTTTCTTT,CASSSATGNTEAFF
TRBJ2-5,NA,NA,TRBV2,TGTGCCAGCACTTGGGACTCCCGAGTAGAGACCCAGTACTTC,CASTWDSRVETQYF
TRBJ2-4,NA,NA,TRBV5-1,TGCGCCAGCAGCTCGGATGGGGGGTCGGTCGGCATTCAGTACTTC,CASSSDGGSVGIQYF
TRBJ2-1,TRBD2,NA,TRBV7-2,TGTGCCAGCAGCTTAGTGCGGGGGGTAACCTACAATGAGCAGTTCTTC,CASSLVRGVTYNEQFF
TRBJ1-1,TRBD1,NA,TRBV18,TGTGCCAGCTCACCACGCCGGGACAGGGGGGGTGAGAACACTGAAGCTTTCTTT,CASSPRRDRGGENTEAFF
TRBJ2-5,NA,NA,TRBV7-2,TGTGCCAGCAGCTTAGATATGGACAGCACAAATTACTTC,CASSLDMDSTNYF
TRBJ1-3,NA,few,TRBV2,TGTGCCAGCAGTGAACGCTTGCAGGGTGGAAACACCATATATTTT,CASSERLQGGNTIYF
TRBJ1-2,NA,NA,TRBV14,TGTGCCAGCAGCCAAGAACTGGGAGGCTCCTACTATGGCTACACCTTC,CASSQELGGSYYGYTF
TRBJ1-5,NA,NA,TRBV5-1,TGCGCCAGCAGCTTGGGTACGGGGGGGGTAAATCAGCCCCAGCATTTT,CASSLGTGGVNQPQHF
TRBJ2-3,TRBD2,NA,TRBV6-6,TGTGCCAGCAGCTCTCTAGCGGGGGGGGCCGGTGCGCAGTATTTT,CASSSLAGGAGAQYF
TRBJ2-7,NA,NA,TRBV9,TGTGCCAGCAGTTCCCCGGGGGTGGGTTCCGAGCAGTACTTC,CASSSPGVGSEQYF
TRBJ1-1,NA,NA,TRBV5-1,TGCGCCAGCGCCCTGACAGGACGCACTGAAGCTTTCTTT,CASALTGRTEAFF
TRBJ2-5,TRBD2,NA,TRBV7-2,TGTGCCAGCAGCTTAGGGCGGGGGGGCCGACTGGAGACCCAGTACTTC,CASSLGRGGRLETQYF
TRBJ1-2,TRBD1,NA,TRBV30,TGTGCCTGGACCCCGGACAGGGGCAACTATGGCTACACCTTC,CAWTPDRGNYGYTF
TRBJ2-7,TRBD2,NA,TRBV9,TGTGCCAGCAGCGTAGATAGCGGGGTCTCCTACGAGCAGTACTTC,CASSVDSGVSYEQYF
TRBJ2-5,NA,NA,TRBV4-2,TGTGCCAGCAGCCAAGGGACCCGAGGGGAGACCCAGTACTTC,CASSQGTRGETQYF
TRBJ1-6,TRBD1,once,TRBV4-1,TGCGCCAGCAGCCAGCTGGACAGGGGAGATAATTCACCCCTCCACTTT,CASSQLDRGDNSPLHF
TRBJ1-2,TRBD1,NA,TRBV29-1,TGCAGCGTTGACCGAGGGGGCAGCTATGGCTACACCTTC,CSVDRGGSYGYTF
TRBJ2-3,TRBD1,NA,TRBV10-2,TGCGCCAGCAGTACCCGACCCGGACAGGGTGCAGATACGCAGTATTTT,CASSTRPGQGADTQYF
TRBJ2-6,NA,once,TRBV15,TGTGCCACCAGCAGAGGCGGGGAAAGTTACTCTGGGGCCAACGTCCTGACTTTC,CATSRGGESYSGANVLTF
TRBJ1-4,TRBD1,NA,TRBV7-6,TGTGCCAGCAGCTTAGTCCCGCAGGGGGCATTTCATGAAAAACTGTTTTTT,CASSLVPQGAFHEKLFF
TRBJ2-6,NA,NA,TRBV5-1,TGCGCCAGCAGCCCCGGGCCCCAATGGGGCGGGGCCAACGTCCTGACTTTC,CASSPGPQWGGANVLTF
TRBJ1-4,NA,NA,TRBV11-2,TGTGCCAGCACCGACCCTTCGGGGGGGCAGCAGAAAAAACTGTTTTTT,CASTDPSGGQQKKLFF
TRBJ2-3,TRBD2,NA,TRBV30,TGTGCCTGGAGGTTAGGGGTAGCGGGGGCAGATACGCAGTATTTT,CAWRLGVAGADTQYF
TRBJ1-4,NA,NA,TRBV2,TGTGCCAGCAGTACTCTACCCCCCAGGGTGAGAGAAAAACTGTTTTTT,CASSTLPPRVREKLFF
TRBJ2-7,TRBD1,NA,TRBV18,TGTGCCAGCTCACCACAGGGACAGGGGCCTTTGGGCGAGCAGTACTTC,CASSPQGQGPLGEQYF
TRBJ2-7,TRBD2,NA,TRBV7-7,TGTGCTAGCAGCTCTGGACTAGCGGGGCCCAACGAGCAGTACTTC,CASSSGLAGPNEQYF
TRBJ2-7,NA,NA,TRBV6-5,TGTGCCAGCAGTCGGGGGGCCTGGGCCGGCGAGCAGTACTTC,CASSRGAWAGEQYF
TRBJ1-1,NA,NA,TRBV5-8,TGTGCCAGCCCAGGGCCCAGGGGTGCTGAAGCTTTCTTT,CASPGPRGAEAFF
TRBJ1-2,TRBD1,NA,TRBV5-1,TGCGCCAGCAGCGAATCGACAGGGAACTATGGCTACACCTTC,CASSESTGNYGYTF
TRBJ2-5,TRBD1,once,TRBV18,TGTGCCAGCTCACTAAACAGGGGACAAGAGACCCAGTACTTC,CASSLNRGQETQYF